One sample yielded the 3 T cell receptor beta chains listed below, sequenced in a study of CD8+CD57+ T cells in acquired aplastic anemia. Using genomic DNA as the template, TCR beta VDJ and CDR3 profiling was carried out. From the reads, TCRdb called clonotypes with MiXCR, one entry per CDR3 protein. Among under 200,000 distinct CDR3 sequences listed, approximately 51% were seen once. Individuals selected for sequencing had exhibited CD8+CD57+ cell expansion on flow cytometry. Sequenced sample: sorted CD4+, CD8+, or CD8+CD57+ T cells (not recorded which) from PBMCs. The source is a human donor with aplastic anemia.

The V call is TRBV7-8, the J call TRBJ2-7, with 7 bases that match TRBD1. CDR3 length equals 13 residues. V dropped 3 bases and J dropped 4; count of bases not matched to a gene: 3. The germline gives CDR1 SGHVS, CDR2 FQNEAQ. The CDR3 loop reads CASSFRQGYEQYF. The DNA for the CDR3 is TGTGCCAGCAGCTTTAGACAGGGTTACGAGCAGTACTTC.

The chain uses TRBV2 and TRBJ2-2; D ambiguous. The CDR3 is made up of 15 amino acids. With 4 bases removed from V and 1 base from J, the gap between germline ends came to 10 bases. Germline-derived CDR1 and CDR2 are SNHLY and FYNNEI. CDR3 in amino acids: CASSGVGLNTGELFF. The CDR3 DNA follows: TGTGCCAGCAGTGGTGTTGGGTTGAACACCGGGGAGCTGTTTTTT.

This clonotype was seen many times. The CDR3 protein is CASKKGGNTQETQYF. In nucleotides, the CDR3 is TGTGCCAGCAAAAAGGGGGGGAACACTCAAGAGACCCAGTACTTC. The chain has TRBV6-7 and TRBJ2-5, with TRBD2 as a possible D gene (7 bases). TRBV6-7 is reported as an ORF; its role is uncertain. The V gene lost 7 bases and the J gene lost 2 bases, with 17 bases spanning the gap. The CDR3 length is 15 residues.